This T cell receptor beta chain was identified in a study of monozygotic twins with inflammatory bowel disease. Eight separate reactions for every sample produced the cDNA. With the 5' RACE reads reprocessed, TCRdb shows one record per CDR3 protein and no DNA. The ten most abundant clones cover roughly 7% of a sample with some 170,000 distinct CDR3 sequences. From whole blood, total RNA was isolated without any sorting of T cells. There are 14 residues in the CDR3. Germline V lookup: CDR1 LNHDA, CDR2 SQIVND (reference sequence). What was sequenced was blood. This chain links TRBV19 with TRBJ1-5; TCRdb calls TRBD1, which cannot be checked without DNA. This receptor was identified in a human donor with ulcerative colitis or Crohn's disease, or a healthy co-twin of an affected twin (not recorded which). This CDR3 is CATSQGNSNQPQHF.